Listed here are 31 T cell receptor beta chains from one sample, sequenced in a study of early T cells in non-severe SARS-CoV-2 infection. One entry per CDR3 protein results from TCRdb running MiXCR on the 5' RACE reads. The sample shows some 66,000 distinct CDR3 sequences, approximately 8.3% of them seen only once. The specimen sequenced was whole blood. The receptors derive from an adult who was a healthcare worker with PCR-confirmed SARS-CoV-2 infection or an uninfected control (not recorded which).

The chain's CDR3 is CASSQRLVTDTQYF. The CDR3 bases are TGTGCCAGCAGCCAGAGGTTGGTCACAGATACGCAGTATTTT. The chain carries TRBV7-2 and TRBJ2-3; D gene uncertain. The CDR3 covers 14 residues. Trimming stripped 5 bases from V and 2 bases from J, with 11 bases between. Per the germline V gene, CDR1 is SGHTA and CDR2 is FQGNSA. Filled out from reference TRBV7-2 and TRBJ2-3, the complete variable domain reads GAGVSQSPSNKVTEKGKDVELRCDPISGHTALYWYRQSLGQGLEFLIYFQGNSAPDKSGLPSDRFSAERTGGSVSTLTIQRTQQEDSAVYLCASSQRLVTDTQYFGPGTRLTVL.

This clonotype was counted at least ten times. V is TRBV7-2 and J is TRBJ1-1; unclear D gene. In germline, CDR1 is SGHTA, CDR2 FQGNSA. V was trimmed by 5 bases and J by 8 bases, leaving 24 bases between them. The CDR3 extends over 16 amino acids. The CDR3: CASSLPPPWGSGEAFF. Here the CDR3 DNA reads TGTGCCAGCAGCCTTCCTCCGCCGTGGGGATCTGGCGAAGCTTTCTTT.

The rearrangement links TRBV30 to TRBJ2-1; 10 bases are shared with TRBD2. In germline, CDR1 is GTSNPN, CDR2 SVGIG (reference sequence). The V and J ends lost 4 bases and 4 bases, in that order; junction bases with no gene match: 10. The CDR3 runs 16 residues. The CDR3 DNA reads TGTGCCTGGACCAGAGCTAGCGGGGGCCTTTACAATGAGCAGTTCTTC. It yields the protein CAWTRASGGLYNEQFF.

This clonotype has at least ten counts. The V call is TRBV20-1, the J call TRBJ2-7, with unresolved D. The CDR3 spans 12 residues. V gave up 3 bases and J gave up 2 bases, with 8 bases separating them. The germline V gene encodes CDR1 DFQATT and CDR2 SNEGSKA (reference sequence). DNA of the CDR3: TGCAGTGCTAGGTTCCACGCCTACGAGCAGTACTTC. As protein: CSARFHAYEQYF.

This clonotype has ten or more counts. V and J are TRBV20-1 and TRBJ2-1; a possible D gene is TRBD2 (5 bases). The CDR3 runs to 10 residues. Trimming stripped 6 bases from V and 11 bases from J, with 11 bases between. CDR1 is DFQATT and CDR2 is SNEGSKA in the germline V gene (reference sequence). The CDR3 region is CSAGVGKQFF. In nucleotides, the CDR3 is TGCAGTGCCGGGGTGGGTAAGCAGTTCTTC.

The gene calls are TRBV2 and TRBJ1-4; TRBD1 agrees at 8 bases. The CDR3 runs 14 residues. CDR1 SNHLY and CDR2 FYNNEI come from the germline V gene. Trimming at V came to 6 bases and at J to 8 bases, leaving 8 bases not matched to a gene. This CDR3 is CASRATGEGEKLFF. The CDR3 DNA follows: TGTGCCAGCAGAGCGACAGGGGAAGGGGAAAAACTGTTTTTT. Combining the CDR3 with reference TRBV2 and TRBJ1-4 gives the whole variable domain EPEVTQTPSHQVTQMGQEVILRCVPISNHLYFYWYRQILGQKVEFLVSFYNNEISEKSEIFDDQFSVERPDGSNFTLKIRSTKLEDSAMYFCASRATGEGEKLFFGSGTQLSVL.

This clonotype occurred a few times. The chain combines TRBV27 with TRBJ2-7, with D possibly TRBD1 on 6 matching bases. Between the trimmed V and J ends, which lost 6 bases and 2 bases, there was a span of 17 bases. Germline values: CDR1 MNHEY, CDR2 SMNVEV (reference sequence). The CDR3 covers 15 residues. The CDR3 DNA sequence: TGTGCCAGCAGCCCAACAGGGCGCTCCCCCTACGAGCAGTACTTC. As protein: CASSPTGRSPYEQYF.

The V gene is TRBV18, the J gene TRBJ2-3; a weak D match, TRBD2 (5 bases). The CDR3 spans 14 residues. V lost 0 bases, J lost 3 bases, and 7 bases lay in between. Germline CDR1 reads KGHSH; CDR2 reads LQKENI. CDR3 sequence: CASSPPWETDTQYF. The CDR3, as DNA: TGTGCCAGCTCACCACCATGGGAGACAGATACGCAGTATTTT.

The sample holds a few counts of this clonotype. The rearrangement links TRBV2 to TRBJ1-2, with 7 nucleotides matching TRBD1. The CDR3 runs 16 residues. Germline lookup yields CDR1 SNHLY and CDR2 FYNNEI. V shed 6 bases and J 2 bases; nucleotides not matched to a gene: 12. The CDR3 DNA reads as TGTGCCAGCAGGAGCACGGACAGGAGAGGGAACTATGGCTACACCTTC. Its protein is CASRSTDRRGNYGYTF. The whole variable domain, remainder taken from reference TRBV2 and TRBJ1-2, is EPEVTQTPSHQVTQMGQEVILRCVPISNHLYFYWYRQILGQKVEFLVSFYNNEISEKSEIFDDQFSVERPDGSNFTLKIRSTKLEDSAMYFCASRSTDRRGNYGYTFGSGTRLTVV.

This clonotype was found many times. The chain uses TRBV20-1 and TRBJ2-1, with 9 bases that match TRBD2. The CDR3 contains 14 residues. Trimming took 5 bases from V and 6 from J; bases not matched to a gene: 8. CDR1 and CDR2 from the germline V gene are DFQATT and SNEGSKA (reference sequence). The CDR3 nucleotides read TGCAGTGCTTCGGGCGGGAGGGTCGGCAATGAGCAGTTCTTC. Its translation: CSASGGRVGNEQFF.

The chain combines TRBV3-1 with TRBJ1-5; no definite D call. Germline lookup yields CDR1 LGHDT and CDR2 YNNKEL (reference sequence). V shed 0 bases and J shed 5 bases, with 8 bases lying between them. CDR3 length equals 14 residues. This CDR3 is CASSQETSHQPQHF. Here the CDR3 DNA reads TGTGCCAGCAGCCAAGAAACATCCCATCAGCCCCAGCATTTT.

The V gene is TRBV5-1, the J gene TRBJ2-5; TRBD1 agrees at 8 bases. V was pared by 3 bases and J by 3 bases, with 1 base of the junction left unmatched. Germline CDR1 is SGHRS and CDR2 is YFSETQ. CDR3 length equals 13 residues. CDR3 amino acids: CASSSQGEETQYF. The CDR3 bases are TGCGCCAGCAGCTCACAGGGGGAAGAGACCCAGTACTTC. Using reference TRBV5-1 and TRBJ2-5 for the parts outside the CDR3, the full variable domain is KAGVTQTPRYLIKTRGQQVTLSCSPISGHRSVSWYQQTPGQGLQFLFEYFSETQRNKGNFPGRFSGRQFSNSRSEMNVSTLELGDSALYLCASSSQGEETQYFGPGTRLLVL.

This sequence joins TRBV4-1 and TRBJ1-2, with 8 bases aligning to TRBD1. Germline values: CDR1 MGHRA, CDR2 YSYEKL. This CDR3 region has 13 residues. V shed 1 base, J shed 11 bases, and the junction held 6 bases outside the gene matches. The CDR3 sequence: CASSQVGQVGYTF. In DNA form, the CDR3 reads TGCGCCAGCAGCCAAGTGGGACAGGTGGGGTACACCTTC.

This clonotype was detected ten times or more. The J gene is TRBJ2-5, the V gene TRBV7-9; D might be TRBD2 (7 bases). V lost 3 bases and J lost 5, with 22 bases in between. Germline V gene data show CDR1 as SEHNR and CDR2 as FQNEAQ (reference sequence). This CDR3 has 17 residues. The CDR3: CASSFGLAEPRGETQYF. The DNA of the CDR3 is TGTGCCAGCAGCTTCGGGCTAGCGGAACCGAGGGGGGAGACCCAGTACTTC.

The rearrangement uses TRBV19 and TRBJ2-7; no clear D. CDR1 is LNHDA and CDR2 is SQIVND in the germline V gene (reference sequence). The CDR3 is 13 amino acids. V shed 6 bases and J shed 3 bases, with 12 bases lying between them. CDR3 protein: CASSRRSGYEQYF. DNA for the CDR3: TGTGCCAGTAGCCGCCGGTCGGGCTACGAGCAGTACTTC.

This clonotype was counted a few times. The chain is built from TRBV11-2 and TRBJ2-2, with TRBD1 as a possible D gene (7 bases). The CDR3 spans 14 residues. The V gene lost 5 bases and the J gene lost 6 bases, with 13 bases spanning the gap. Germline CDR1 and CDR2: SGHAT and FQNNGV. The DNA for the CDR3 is TGTGCCAGCAGCGCGCAGGGGGGATCCGGGGAGCTGTTTTTT. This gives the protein CASSAQGGSGELFF.

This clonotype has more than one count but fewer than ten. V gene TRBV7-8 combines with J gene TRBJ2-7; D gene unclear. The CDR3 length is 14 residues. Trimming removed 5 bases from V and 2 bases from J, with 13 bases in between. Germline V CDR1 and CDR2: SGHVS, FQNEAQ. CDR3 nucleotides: TGTGCCAGCAGCGACTCCCCTGTGGCCTACGAGCAGTACTTC. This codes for CASSDSPVAYEQYF.

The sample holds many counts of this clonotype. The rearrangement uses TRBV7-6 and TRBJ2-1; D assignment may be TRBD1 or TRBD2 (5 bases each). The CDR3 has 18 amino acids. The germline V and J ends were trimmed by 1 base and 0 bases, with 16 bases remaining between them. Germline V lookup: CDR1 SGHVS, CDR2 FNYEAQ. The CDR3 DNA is TGTGCCAGCAGCTTAGATTCGGGGCGGCTTAGCTCCTACAATGAGCAGTTCTTC. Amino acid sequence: CASSLDSGRLSSYNEQFF.

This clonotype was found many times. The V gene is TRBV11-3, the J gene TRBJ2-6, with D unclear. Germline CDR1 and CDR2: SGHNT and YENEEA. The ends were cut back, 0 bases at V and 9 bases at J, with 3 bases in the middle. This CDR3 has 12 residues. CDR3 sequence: CASSLEGNVLTF. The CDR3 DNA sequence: TGTGCCAGCAGCTTAGAAGGCAACGTCCTGACTTTC.

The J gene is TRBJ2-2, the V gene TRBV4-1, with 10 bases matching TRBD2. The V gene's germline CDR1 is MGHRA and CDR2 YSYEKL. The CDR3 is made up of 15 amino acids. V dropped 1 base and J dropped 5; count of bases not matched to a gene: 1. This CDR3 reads CASSQVLAGTGELFF. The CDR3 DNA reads TGCGCCAGCAGCCAAGTACTAGCGGGAACCGGGGAGCTGTTTTTT.

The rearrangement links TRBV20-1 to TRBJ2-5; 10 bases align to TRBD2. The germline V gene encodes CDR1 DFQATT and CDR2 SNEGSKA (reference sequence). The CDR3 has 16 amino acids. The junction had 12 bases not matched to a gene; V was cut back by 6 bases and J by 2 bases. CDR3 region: CSAFHTLAGEQETQYF. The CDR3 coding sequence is TGCAGTGCCTTCCACACTCTAGCGGGAGAACAAGAGACCCAGTACTTC.

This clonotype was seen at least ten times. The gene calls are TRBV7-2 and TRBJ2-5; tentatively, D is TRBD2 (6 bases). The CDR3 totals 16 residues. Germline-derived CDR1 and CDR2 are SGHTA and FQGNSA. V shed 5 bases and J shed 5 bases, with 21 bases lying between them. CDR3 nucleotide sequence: TGTGCCAGCAGCCCGAAGTGGGAGGAGCCGGGGGAGACCCAGTACTTC. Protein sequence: CASSPKWEEPGETQYF.

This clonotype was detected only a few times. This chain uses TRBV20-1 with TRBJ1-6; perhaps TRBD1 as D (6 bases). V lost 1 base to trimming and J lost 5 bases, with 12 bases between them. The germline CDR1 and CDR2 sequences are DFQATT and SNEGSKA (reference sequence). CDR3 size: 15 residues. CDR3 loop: CSARVSGTNNSPLHF. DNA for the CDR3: TGCAGTGCTAGAGTTTCCGGGACAAATAATTCACCCCTCCACTTT.

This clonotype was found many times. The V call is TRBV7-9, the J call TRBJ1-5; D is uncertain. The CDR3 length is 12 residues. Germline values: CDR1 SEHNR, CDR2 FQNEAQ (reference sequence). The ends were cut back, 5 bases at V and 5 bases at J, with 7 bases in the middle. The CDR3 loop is CASSASYQPQHF. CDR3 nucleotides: TGTGCCAGCAGCGCCTCTTATCAGCCCCAGCATTTT.

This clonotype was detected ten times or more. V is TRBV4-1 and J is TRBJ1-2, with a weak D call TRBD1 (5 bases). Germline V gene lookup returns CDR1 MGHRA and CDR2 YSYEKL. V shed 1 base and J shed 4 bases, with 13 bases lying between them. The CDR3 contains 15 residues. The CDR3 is CASSQVERGFYGYTF. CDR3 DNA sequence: TGCGCCAGCAGCCAAGTGGAAAGGGGATTCTATGGCTACACCTTC.

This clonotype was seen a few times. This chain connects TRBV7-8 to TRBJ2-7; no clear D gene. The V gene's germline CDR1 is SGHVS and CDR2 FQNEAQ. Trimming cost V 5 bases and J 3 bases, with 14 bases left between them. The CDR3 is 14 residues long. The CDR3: CASSPFGEFYEQYF. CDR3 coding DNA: TGTGCCAGCAGCCCCTTTGGGGAATTCTACGAGCAGTACTTC.

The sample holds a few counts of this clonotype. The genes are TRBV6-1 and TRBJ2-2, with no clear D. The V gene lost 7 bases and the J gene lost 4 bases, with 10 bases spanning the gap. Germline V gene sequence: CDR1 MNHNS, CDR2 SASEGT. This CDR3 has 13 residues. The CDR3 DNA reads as TGTGCCAGCACCATATCGGTCACCGGGGAGCTGTTTTTT. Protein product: CASTISVTGELFF.

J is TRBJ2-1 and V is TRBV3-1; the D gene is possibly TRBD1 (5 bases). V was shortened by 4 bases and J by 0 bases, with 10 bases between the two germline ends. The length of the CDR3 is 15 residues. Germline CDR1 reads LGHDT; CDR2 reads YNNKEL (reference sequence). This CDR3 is CASSLRGYSYNEQFF. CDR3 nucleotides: TGTGCCAGCAGCCTAAGGGGTTACTCCTACAATGAGCAGTTCTTC.

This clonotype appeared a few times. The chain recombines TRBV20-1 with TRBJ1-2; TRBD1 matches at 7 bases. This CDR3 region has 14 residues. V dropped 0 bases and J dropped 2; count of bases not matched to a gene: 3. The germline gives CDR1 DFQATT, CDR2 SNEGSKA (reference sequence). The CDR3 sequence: CSARDMTGNYGYTF. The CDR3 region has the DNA TGCAGTGCTAGAGATATGACAGGGAACTATGGCTACACCTTC.

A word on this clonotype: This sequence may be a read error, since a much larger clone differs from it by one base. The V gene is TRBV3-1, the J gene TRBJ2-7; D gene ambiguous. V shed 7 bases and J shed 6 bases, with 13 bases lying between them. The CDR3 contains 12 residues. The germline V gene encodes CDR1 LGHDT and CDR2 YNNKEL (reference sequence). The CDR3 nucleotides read TGTGCCAGCACCCTCTCGGCGGCCGAGCAGTACTTC. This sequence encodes CASTLSAAEQYF.

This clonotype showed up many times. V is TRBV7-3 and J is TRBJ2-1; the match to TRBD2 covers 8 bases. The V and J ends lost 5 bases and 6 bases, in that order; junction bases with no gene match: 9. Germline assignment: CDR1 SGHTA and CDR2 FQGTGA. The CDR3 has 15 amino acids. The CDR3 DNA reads TGTGCCAGCAGCCCCCGGCGAGCGGGAGTCAATGAGCAGTTCTTC. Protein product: CASSPRRAGVNEQFF.